One sample yielded the 4 T cell receptor beta chains listed below, sequenced in a study of beta chain features in type 1 diabetes. Study-wide results and limits: When Type 1 diabetes patients were examined, their TCRB CDR3s proved moderately but significantly shorter in all four CD4+ subsets.

Since all of the isolated RNA was reverse transcribed, expressed TCRB transcripts were what got sequenced. Sequencing used immunoSEQ multiplex PCR; TCRdb keeps in-frame clones, though not all of them. The sample includes 250,000 or so clones, 11% to 15% seen only once; the top ten take approximately 0.018%. For these receptors, no antigen is known. Sequencing was performed on naive CD4+ T cells from blood. The receptor set was obtained from a man aged 25-45 years with type 1 diabetes.

The V and J genes are TRBV4-1 and TRBJ2-7, with 10 bases aligning to TRBD1. Germline CDR1 is MGHRA and CDR2 is YSYEKL. V trimming: 4 bases; J trimming: 2 bases; junction bases outside the gene matches: 5. CDR3 size: 15 residues. CDR3 protein: CASSRGQGVAYEQYF. CDR3 nucleotide sequence: TGCGCCAGCAGCCGCGGACAGGGGGTCGCCTACGAGCAGTACTTC.

The chain combines TRBV12-5 with TRBJ1-5; possible D gene TRBD1, 6 bases. CDR1 is LGHNT, CDR2 FRNRAP, per germline. The length of the CDR3 is 17 residues. V lost 3 bases and J 0 bases, leaving 15 bases between the germline ends. The DNA of the CDR3 is TGTGCTAGTGGTTTTTTCCCTGGACAGCTTAGCAATCAGCCCCAGCATTTT. Residues: CASGFFPGQLSNQPQHF.

This clone appeared a few times. The V call is TRBV9, the J call TRBJ2-5; 8 nucleotides align to TRBD1. The J segment lost 4 bases and the V segment lost 1 base, leaving 3 bases of the junction unmatched. The CDR3 has 14 residues. CDR1 is SGDLS, CDR2 YYNGEE, per germline. The CDR3 sequence is CASSVQGARETQYF. The CDR3 coding sequence is TGTGCCAGCAGCGTACAGGGGGCGCGAGAGACCCAGTACTTC.

The chain employs TRBV5-1 and TRBJ1-1; D not resolved. Trimming removed 0 bases from V and 0 bases from J, with 9 bases in between. CDR3 length: 15 residues. Looked up from germline, CDR1 is SGHRS and CDR2 is YFSETQ. Here the CDR3 reads CASSLDPGMNTEAFF. In nucleotides, the CDR3 is TGCGCCAGCAGCTTGGATCCGGGAATGAACACTGAAGCTTTCTTT.